The rows below give T cell receptor beta chains drawn from one sample of a study of regulatory T cells in long-lasting Graves disease. TCRdb ran MiXCR on the multiplex PCR reads and lists one entry per CDR3 protein. There are under 700,000 distinct CDR3 sequences in the sample; around 15% occur only once, and around a quarter lies in the top ten. These data are also associated with another study on T cells in Graves' hyperthyroidism and ophthalmopathy.

The sequenced sample was peripheral blood mononuclear cells (PBMCs), obtained at new diagnosis, from a patient treated with antithyroid drugs. These receptors were obtained from a woman aged 35-60 years with Graves disease. Each CDR3 is given with its conserved first and last residue. The D gene is left open where the match is weak. Clone size is not always given. Where it is, it says once, few, many or a class for expanded clones.

v_gene	len	j_gene	abundance	d_gene	CDR3nt	CDR3aa
TRBV30	14	TRBJ2-7	few	.	TGTGCCTGGAGTGTACTGAGGGGGAACTACGAGCAGTACTTC	CAWSVLRGNYEQYF
TRBV4-1	14	TRBJ1-3	few	TRBD1	TGCGCCAGCAGCCAGGGACAGGGGATAAACACCATATATTTT	CASSQGQGINTIYF
TRBV19	14	TRBJ1-5	few	TRBD1	TGTGCCAGTGGCAGGACAGGGGGCAATCAGCCCCAGCATTTT	CASGRTGGNQPQHF
TRBV7-9	17	TRBJ2-1	many	.	TGTGCCAGCAGCTTAGGGGGTAGCGGTATAGACTACAATGAGCAGTTCTTC	CASSLGGSGIDYNEQFF
TRBV5-5	13	TRBJ2-7	many	TRBD1	TGTGCCAGCAGCGTGACAGGGAGCTACGAGCAGTACTTC	CASSVTGSYEQYF
TRBV18	15	TRBJ2-2	.	TRBD1	TGTGCCAGCTCACCGCGGGACAGGAAAACCGGGGAGCTGTTTTTT	CASSPRDRKTGELFF
TRBV12-3/TRBV12-4	17	TRBJ2-2	once	TRBD1	TGTGCCAGCAGTTCCCAGGGTGGCAGGGGGAGAACCGGGGAGCTGTTTTTT	CASSSQGGRGRTGELFF
TRBV12-3/TRBV12-4	12	TRBJ2-1	.	.	TGTGCCAGCAGTTTAATCCCCAATGAGCAGTTCTTC	CASSLIPNEQFF
TRBV19	16	TRBJ2-5	.	.	TGTGCCAGTAGGAGTAATTTGGGGTCGGCCCAAGAGACCCAGTACTTC	CASRSNLGSAQETQYF
TRBV10-3	13	TRBJ1-5	.	.	TGTGCCATCAGCGAAGGGGGGAATCAGCCCCAGCATTTT	CAISEGGNQPQHF
TRBV10-3	14	TRBJ2-7	.	.	TGTGCCATCAGCCGGGACACAGCCTCCTACGAGCAGTACTTC	CAISRDTASYEQYF
TRBV11-3	14	TRBJ1-1	many	.	TGTGCCAGCAGAAGCGGGGGGATAAACACTGAAGCTTTCTTT	CASRSGGINTEAFF
TRBV12-3/TRBV12-4	16	TRBJ1-6	few	TRBD1	TGTGCCAGCAGCTCAACAGGGGGGACCTATAATTCACCCCTCCACTTT	CASSSTGGTYNSPLHF
TRBV3-1	16	TRBJ2-4	many	TRBD2	TGTGCCAGCAGCCAAGGGACTAGCGGGGTAATCTCCCTACAGTACTTC	CASSQGTSGVISLQYF
TRBV6-5	15	TRBJ1-6	few	.	TGTGCCAGCAGTTTCCCAGACTCCTATAATTCACCCCTCCACTTT	CASSFPDSYNSPLHF
TRBV18	11	TRBJ1-2	many	.	TGTGCCAGCTCCCGCGACAGTGGCTACACCTTC	CASSRDSGYTF
TRBV5-1	16	TRBJ1-1	.	.	TGCGCCAGCAACTCTAGGGGGGGGCGGGATAACACTGAAGCTTTCTTT	CASNSRGGRDNTEAFF
TRBV29-1	12	TRBJ1-2	few	.	TGCAGCGTTGTAGGGGGTAAGGATGGCTACACCTTC	CSVVGGKDGYTF
TRBV28	12	TRBJ1-2	many	.	TGTGCCAGCAGTTTAAAGAACTATGGCTACACCTTC	CASSLKNYGYTF
TRBV7-8	14	TRBJ2-7	few	.	TGTGCCAGCGTTAGGGGGGGCGGACTCTACGAGCAGTACTTC	CASVRGGGLYEQYF
TRBV28	15	TRBJ1-3	many	.	TGTGCCAGCAGCGCGGGGGGGGCAATTGGAAACACCATATATTTT	CASSAGGAIGNTIYF
TRBV5-6	14	TRBJ1-4	many	.	TGTGCCAGCAGCTCACAGGGAGGCGATGAAAAACTGTTTTTT	CASSSQGGDEKLFF
TRBV20-1	13	TRBJ2-3	.	TRBD2	TGCAGTGCCCGGGGGGGGGCCGGAGATACGCAGTATTTT	CSARGGAGDTQYF
TRBV6-2/TRBV6-3	16	TRBJ1-5	many	TRBD1	TGTGCCAGCAGCTCCGGGACAGGGAAGTACAATCAGCCCCAGCATTTT	CASSSGTGKYNQPQHF
TRBV6-1	14	TRBJ2-5	many	.	TGTGCCAGCAGTGAAGGGTCTCTAGGGGAGACCCAGTACTTC	CASSEGSLGETQYF
TRBV15	16	TRBJ2-2	.	TRBD1	TGTGCCACCAGCAACGCTTACAGGGGGGACACCGGGGAGCTGTTTTTT	CATSNAYRGDTGELFF
TRBV5-1	13	TRBJ1-1	.	TRBD1	TGCGCCAGCAGCAAGACAGGGCTGACTGAAGCTTTCTTT	CASSKTGLTEAFF
TRBV4-2	12	TRBJ2-5	.	.	TGTGCCAGCAGCCAAGATCTCCAGACCCAGTACTTC	CASSQDLQTQYF
TRBV28	15	TRBJ1-5	many	.	TGTGCCAGCAGTTTAGGTGACAGCTGGGATCAGCCCCAGCATTTT	CASSLGDSWDQPQHF
TRBV7-9	15	TRBJ2-1	many	TRBD1	TGTGCCAGCAGCCATCGGGACAGGGGGCTAATGGAGCAGTTCTTC	CASSHRDRGLMEQFF
TRBV27	16	TRBJ2-2	.	TRBD1	TGTGCCAGCAGTCTCAGGACAGGGGGGGACACCGGGGAGCTGTTTTTT	CASSLRTGGDTGELFF
TRBV28	15	TRBJ1-3	few	.	TGTGCCAGCAGTAACAGGGCGGACTCTGGAAACACCATATATTTT	CASSNRADSGNTIYF
TRBV6-1	14	TRBJ1-5	.	.	TGTGCCAGCACCCCCACAGGAGGCAATCAGCCCCAGCATTTT	CASTPTGGNQPQHF
TRBV30	12	TRBJ1-5	many	TRBD1	TGTGCCTGGGCTCTCCAGGGGGGGCCCCAGCATTTT	CAWALQGGPQHF
TRBV18	14	TRBJ1-5	many	TRBD1	TGTGCCACCTCAGGGGGCTCCAGCAATCAGCCCCAGCATTTT	CATSGGSSNQPQHF
TRBV27	13	TRBJ2-3	few	.	TGTGCCAGCACCCAAAAGGGGGGGGGTACGCAGTATTTT	CASTQKGGGTQYF
TRBV24-1	20	TRBJ2-1	few	TRBD2	TGTGCCACCAGTGACCCCACAGGCCGCCGGGGCGGGGGGGAAGACAATGAGCAGTTCTTC	CATSDPTGRRGGGEDNEQFF
TRBV6-2/TRBV6-3	14	TRBJ1-2	.	.	TGTGCCAGCATCCCTAGGGGGAATGGGTATGGCTACACCTTC	CASIPRGNGYGYTF
TRBV6-1	13	TRBJ1-1	few	.	TGTGCCAGCAGATACGGTGAACCCACTGAAGCTTTCTTT	CASRYGEPTEAFF